The clone carrying this TCR beta chain was counted between two and nine times. This entry belongs to a study of regulatory T cells in long-lasting Graves disease. Stated time point: newly diagnosed GD, antithyroid drugs for less than 3 months. Scientists built the TCR library using RNA that was extracted from PBMCs. CDR3-region Arm-PCR and iRepertoire HTBI primers produced the TCR beta libraries. TCRdb itself ran the multiplex PCR reads through MiXCR, one entry per CDR3 protein. The sample lists a few hundred thousand distinct CDR3 sequences, around 11% occurring once. V was trimmed by 2 bases and J by 4 bases, leaving 11 bases between them. The CDR3 runs to 14 residues. Per germline, CDR1 LNHDA and CDR2 SQIVND (reference sequence). These data were also filed under a second study, of T cells in Graves' hyperthyroidism and ophthalmopathy.

Sequencing was performed on peripheral blood mononuclear cells (PBMCs), taken at new diagnosis, from a patient treated with antithyroid drugs. The chain carries TRBV19 and TRBJ1-1, with D unresolved. The clonotype was recovered from a woman in her late teens or twenties with Graves disease. This CDR3 reads CASSIRAGSTEAFF. DNA of the CDR3: TGTGCCAGTAGTATACGGGCAGGAAGCACTGAAGCTTTCTTT.